The 32 T cell receptor beta chains below were found in one sample sequenced in a study of cytomegalovirus exposure and HLA in healthy donors (TCRdb year 2017). Receptor amplification or capture employed the immunoSEQ multiplex PCR assay. For the multiplex PCR, a mixture combining 60 forward primers for TCR Vbeta segments and 13 reverse primers for TCR Jbeta segments was used. The clones in this table, taken by TCRdb from immuneACCESS, are in-frame only. Not every clone is retained; where verified, under half of the shortfall comes from an unresolved V gene, and the cause of the rest is unknown. The sample table holds some 200,000 clones, of which about 80% were seen once. The ten largest clones capture more than 0.5% of the sample. Specimen: PBMCs. These receptors came from a woman in her forties in good health and CMV-seronegative.

The CDR3 DNA follows: TGTGCCAGCGGGTCGGGGGGGCGGAATGAGCAGTTCTTC. As protein: CASGSGGRNEQFF. The V gene is TRBV6-1, the J gene TRBJ2-1, with TRBD2 matching over 8 bases. The trim removed 8 bases at V and 7 bases at J, leaving 7 bases unmatched. Germline loops: CDR1 MNHNS, CDR2 SASEGT. This CDR3 is built from 13 residues.

This clone occurred once. V usage is TRBV4-3 and J usage is TRBJ2-3; 13 bases match TRBD2. The CDR3 has 17 amino acids. The V segment lost 0 bases and the J segment 6 bases; nucleotides outside the gene matches: 6. CDR1 is LGHNA, CDR2 YSLEER, per germline. CDR3 sequence (DNA): TGCGCCAGCAGCCAAGACTGGACTAGCGGGGGAAGGGATACGCAGTATTTT. Its protein is CASSQDWTSGGRDTQYF.

V usage is TRBV2 and J usage is TRBJ2-1, with TRBD1 matching 9 bases. Germline V gene sequence: CDR1 SNHLY, CDR2 FYNNEI. V dropped 6 bases and J dropped 8; count of bases not matched to a gene: 11. This CDR3 has 15 amino acids. The CDR3 coding sequence is TGTGCCAGCAGGACCCGGGACAGGGAGCCAGATGAGCAGTTCTTC. Its translation: CASRTRDREPDEQFF. The full variable domain, completed using reference TRBV2 and TRBJ2-1, is EPEVTQTPSHQVTQMGQEVILRCVPISNHLYFYWYRQILGQKVEFLVSFYNNEISEKSEIFDDQFSVERPDGSNFTLKIRSTKLEDSAMYFCASRTRDREPDEQFFGPGTRLTVL.

The chain joins TRBV4-1 to TRBJ1-2, with 9 bases identical to TRBD1. V shed 4 bases, J shed 6 bases, and the junction held 6 bases outside the gene matches. CDR3 size: 14 residues. Looked up from germline, CDR1 is MGHRA and CDR2 is YSYEKL. CDR3 protein: CASSLLGQGHGYTF. CDR3 DNA: TGCGCCAGCAGCCTTCTCGGACAGGGGCATGGCTACACCTTC.

This clone was observed a few times. The chain is built from TRBV6-6 and TRBJ1-6, with D possibly being TRBD1 (5 bases). The CDR3 has 14 residues. Germline CDR1 and CDR2: MNHNY and SVGAGI (reference sequence). Trimming removed 6 bases at V and 8 bases at J, with 14 bases between. Written as DNA, the CDR3 is TGTGCCAGCAGCCGGGGGGGTACGGATTCACCCCTCCACTTT. Translation: CASSRGGTDSPLHF.

This clone was observed a single time. The rearrangement links TRBV7-6 to TRBJ1-2; TRBD1 matches at 10 bases. Germline loops: CDR1 SGHVS, CDR2 FNYEAQ. V was pared by 5 bases and J by 2 bases, with 2 bases of the junction left unmatched. The CDR3 extends over 14 amino acids. This CDR3 is CASSPGQGNYGYTF. CDR3 in DNA: TGTGCCAGCAGCCCGGGACAGGGGAACTATGGCTACACCTTC.

This sequence joins TRBV9 and TRBJ1-1; 7 bases match TRBD1. The length of the CDR3 is 15 residues. After removal of 3 bases from V and 3 bases from J, the junction contained 8 bases not matched to a gene. CDR1 SGDLS and CDR2 YYNGEE come from the germline V gene. The CDR3 sequence: CASSATSGTDTEAFF. The CDR3 DNA follows: TGTGCCAGCAGCGCGACTTCCGGGACAGACACTGAAGCTTTCTTT.

V is TRBV15 and J is TRBJ1-2; no reliable D call. The CDR3 contains 13 residues. Trimming removed 0 bases from V and 10 bases from J, with 12 bases in between. Per the germline V gene, CDR1 is LNHNV and CDR2 is YYDKDF (reference sequence). In nucleotides, the CDR3 is TGTGCCACCAGCAGAGAGAGGGAATCGATCTACACCTTC. Translating gives CATSRERESIYTF.

The genes are TRBV27 and TRBJ1-5; D is ambiguous. This CDR3 is 17 amino acids long. Germline assignment: CDR1 MNHEY and CDR2 SMNVEV (reference sequence). V lost 6 bases and J lost 0, with 18 bases in between. The CDR3 DNA reads TGTGCCAGCAGCTCCCGCCGGGAAGCCTATAGCAATCAGCCCCAGCATTTT. Translated, it gives CASSSRREAYSNQPQHF.

This chain links TRBV28 with TRBJ1-1; D remains unclear. The V and J ends lost 5 bases and 9 bases respectively, with 13 bases between them. Germline CDR1 and CDR2: MDHEN and SYDVKM. The CDR3 extends over 12 amino acids. CDR3 bases: TGTGCCAGCAGTCCGATTAGGGAGCAAGCTTTCTTT. As protein: CASSPIREQAFF.

The chain links TRBV6-5 to TRBJ2-7; tentative D call: TRBD2 (5 bases). This CDR3 has 14 residues. Per germline, CDR1 MNHEY and CDR2 SVGAGI. Between the trimmed V and J ends, which lost 4 bases and 6 bases, there was a span of 16 bases. This CDR3 is CASSLLVGGVEQYF. Here the CDR3 DNA reads TGTGCCAGCAGTTTGTTAGTTGGAGGCGTCGAGCAGTACTTC.

The J gene is TRBJ1-2, the V gene TRBV2, with 8 bases lining up with TRBD1. J lost 8 bases, V lost 6 bases, and 11 bases had no gene match. This CDR3 spans 14 amino acids. Germline loops: CDR1 SNHLY, CDR2 FYNNEI. CDR3 loop: CASSDMGQGAGYTF. CDR3 bases: TGTGCCAGCAGCGACATGGGGCAGGGGGCCGGCTACACCTTC.

The gene calls are TRBV7-3 and TRBJ2-1; D unclear. Germline V gene data show CDR1 as SGHTA and CDR2 as FQGTGA. This CDR3 comprises 13 residues. V lost 4 bases and J 7 bases, leaving 11 bases between the germline ends. The CDR3 here is CASSSRGVNEQFF. The CDR3 DNA is TGTGCCAGCAGCTCCAGAGGAGTTAATGAGCAGTTCTTC. The full variable domain, completed using reference TRBV7-3 and TRBJ2-1, is GAGVSQTPSNKVTEKGKYVELRCDPISGHTALYWYRQSLGQGPEFLIYFQGTGAADDSGLPNDRFFAVRPEGSVSTLKIQRTERGDSAVYLCASSSRGVNEQFFGPGTRLTVL.

The chain joins TRBV29-1 to TRBJ1-1; 9 bases fit TRBD1. The V gene end was trimmed by 3 bases and the J gene end by 1 base; junction bases not matched to a gene: 12. The CDR3 runs to 17 residues. CDR1 SQVTM and CDR2 ANQGSEA come from the germline V gene. CDR3 DNA sequence: TGCAGCGTTGACCGGGACAGGGCGTTGTGGGAGAACACTGAAGCTTTCTTT. This sequence encodes CSVDRDRALWENTEAFF.

In nucleotides, the CDR3 is TGCGCCAGCAGTGAAGACAGACTTAATGAAAAACTGTTTTTT. Translated, it gives CASSEDRLNEKLFF. V usage is TRBV10-1 and J usage is TRBJ1-4; a possible D gene is TRBD1 (5 bases). V was cut by 3 bases and J by 4 bases, with 9 bases left in between. The germline gives CDR1 WNHNN, CDR2 SYGVQD (reference sequence). This CDR3 spans 14 amino acids.

The chain employs TRBV6-1 and TRBJ2-7; TRBD2 is a possible D gene (5 bases). The germline CDR1 and CDR2 sequences are MNHNS and SASEGT. V lost 4 bases, J lost 4 bases, and 11 bases lay in between. CDR3 length equals 13 residues. CDR3 sequence reads: CASSGTSGYEQYF. The CDR3 DNA is TGTGCCAGCAGTGGAACTAGTGGGTACGAGCAGTACTTC.

The chain has TRBV11-2 and TRBJ2-7; TRBD1 is a possible D gene (6 bases). Germline-derived CDR1 and CDR2 are SGHAT and FQNNGV. The ends were cut back, 5 bases at V and 1 base at J, with 15 bases in the middle. There are 15 residues in the CDR3. DNA of the CDR3: TGTGCCAGCAGCCCGATTACCGGACAGTCCTACGAGCAGTACTTC. This translates into CASSPITGQSYEQYF.

The chain recombines TRBV19 with TRBJ2-2, with 10 bases matching TRBD1. The CDR3 extends over 15 amino acids. J lost 6 bases, V lost 8 bases, and 9 bases had no gene match. CDR1 and CDR2 (germline): LNHDA, SQIVND (reference sequence). CDR3 DNA sequence: TGTGCCAGTGGGGGTCGACAGGGGGCCGCCGGGGAGCTGTTTTTT. Amino acids: CASGGRQGAAGELFF.

For this clone: Because the CDR3's place on the DNA is in doubt, the DNA is left out and the CDR3 is given as listed by TCRdb. The V gene is TRBV2, the J gene TRBJ1-1. CDR1 is SNHLY, CDR2 FYNNEI, per germline. The CDR3 is made up of 20 amino acids, end residues included. The CDR3 is CASSASSGQRSINLNTEAFF.

This chain joins TRBV6-1 and TRBJ1-3; the D gene is possibly TRBD1 (5 bases). V gave up 2 bases and J gave up 3 bases, with 8 bases separating them. CDR1 is MNHNS, CDR2 SASEGT, per germline. The CDR3 is 14 residues long. For the CDR3, the DNA is TGTGCCAGCAGTGAATCGGGGGGTGGAAACACCATATATTTT. Its translation: CASSESGGGNTIYF.

V is TRBV19 and J is TRBJ2-1, with D possibly TRBD1 on 6 matching bases. The CDR3 loop spans 12 amino acids. Germline V gene sequence: CDR1 LNHDA, CDR2 SQIVND (reference sequence). Trimming removed 1 base at V and 9 bases at J, with 7 bases between. For the CDR3, the DNA is TGTGCCAGTAGTATAGGCAGGGGTGAGCAGTTCTTC. Amino acid sequence: CASSIGRGEQFF.

The V and J genes are TRBV6-6 and TRBJ2-6; no clear D gene. The germline CDR1 and CDR2 sequences are MNHNY and SVGAGI (reference sequence). This CDR3 is 13 amino acids long. V dropped 11 bases and J dropped 4 bases, with 12 bases sitting between them. The CDR3 DNA sequence: TGTGCCGGTAAACCCGCGGGGGCCAACGTCCTGACTTTC. Translation: CAGKPAGANVLTF.

The chain employs TRBV18 and TRBJ2-5; D is perhaps TRBD2 (5 bases). Germline CDR1 reads KGHSH; CDR2 reads LQKENI. The CDR3 covers 14 residues. V lost 3 bases, J lost 4 bases, and 12 bases lay in between. CDR3 residues: CASSPVLGVETQYF. Here the CDR3 DNA reads TGTGCCAGCTCACCTGTTCTGGGAGTAGAGACCCAGTACTTC.

As DNA, the CDR3 is TGTGCCAGCAGCCCGGTCCACCCCTACGAGCAGTACTTC. This translates into CASSPVHPYEQYF. V usage is TRBV5-5 and J usage is TRBJ2-7; no firm D call. The CDR3 spans 13 residues. V lost 4 bases and J 2 bases, leaving 10 bases between the germline ends. CDR1 is SGHKS, CDR2 YYEKEE, per germline (reference sequence).

The J gene is TRBJ1-2, the V gene TRBV18; TRBD1 is a possible D gene (5 bases). Germline V gene sequence: CDR1 KGHSH, CDR2 LQKENI. This CDR3 is 15 amino acids long. With 4 bases removed from V and 2 bases from J, the gap between germline ends came to 14 bases. DNA of the CDR3: TGTGCCAGCTCACTTGATTCAGGGCTGAACTATGGCTACACCTTC. Translated: CASSLDSGLNYGYTF.

This chain uses TRBV27 with TRBJ2-2, with a possible D match to TRBD2 (5 bases). V lost 9 bases and J lost 1, with 18 bases in between. This CDR3 is 16 amino acids long. CDR1 is MNHEY, CDR2 SMNVEV, per germline (reference sequence). The CDR3 nucleotides read TGTGCCAGTAGAAGCGTCGGGGTCCAGAACACCGGGGAGCTGTTTTTT. The encoded protein is CASRSVGVQNTGELFF.

The V and J genes are TRBV2 and TRBJ1-5; TRBD1 matches at 9 bases. V was clipped by 5 bases and J by 1 base; unmatched bases: 12. Germline V gene data show CDR1 as SNHLY and CDR2 as FYNNEI. The CDR3 consists of 18 residues. The DNA for the CDR3 is TGTGCCAGCAGTCGATTGGGGGGAGACAGGGGGAGCAATCAGCCCCAGCATTTT. Amino acids: CASSRLGGDRGSNQPQHF.

The gene calls are TRBV2 and TRBJ2-4, with TRBD1 matching over 8 bases. In germline, CDR1 is SNHLY, CDR2 FYNNEI. The ends lost 5 bases at V and 6 bases at J; junction bases unmatched: 3. This CDR3 is 13 amino acids long. The CDR3 here is CASSRDRLNIQYF. CDR3 DNA sequence: TGTGCCAGCAGTCGGGACAGGCTAAACATTCAGTACTTC.

The chain links TRBV7-6 to TRBJ1-1; D may be TRBD1 (5 bases). The germline V gene has CDR1 SGHVS and CDR2 FNYEAQ. The V gene lost 5 bases and the J gene lost 0 bases, with 7 bases spanning the gap. The CDR3 contains 13 residues. The CDR3 protein is CASSLQVNTEAFF. DNA for the CDR3: TGTGCCAGCAGCCTACAGGTGAACACTGAAGCTTTCTTT.

The chain couples TRBV9 to TRBJ1-1; D may be TRBD1 (6 bases). Per germline, CDR1 SGDLS and CDR2 YYNGEE. The CDR3 totals 15 residues. The V end was cut by 3 bases, the J end by 5 bases, with 17 bases between. CDR3: CASSGIQGRGTEAFF. The CDR3 DNA sequence: TGTGCCAGCAGCGGAATACAGGGAAGGGGGACTGAAGCTTTCTTT.

The genes are TRBV15 and TRBJ1-2; possibly TRBD1 for D (5 bases). V gave up 0 bases and J gave up 6 bases, with 11 bases separating them. The germline V gene encodes CDR1 LNHNV and CDR2 YYDKDF (reference sequence). This CDR3 is 14 amino acids long. This CDR3 is CATSRDTRVDGYTF. CDR3 in DNA: TGTGCCACCAGCAGAGATACCAGGGTGGATGGCTACACCTTC.

V is TRBV4-3 and J is TRBJ2-5; 7 bases fit TRBD1. Germline CDR1 reads LGHNA; CDR2 reads YSLEER. The CDR3 covers 16 residues. The J segment lost 2 bases and the V segment lost 3 bases, leaving 9 bases of the junction unmatched. This chain's CDR3 is CASSHALGTEQETQYF. The CDR3 nucleotides are TGCGCCAGCAGCCACGCCCTCGGGACAGAGCAAGAGACCCAGTACTTC.